Below are 21 T cell receptor beta chains sequenced from a single sample in a study of molecular identifiers for immune sequencing clone quantification. MiXCR, applied by TCRdb to the PCR reads, yields one record per CDR3 protein. Of 460,000 or so distinct CDR3 sequences in the sample, about 26% were seen once. Sequenced input: naive CD8+ T cells from blood, with Jurkat cell RNA spiked in. The subset denotes: FACS-sorted CD8+CD4-CCR7+CD45RA+ naive T cells. The receptors come from a human donor in good health. Some libraries in this study had Jurkat cell RNA spiked in.

This clonotype was seen just once. A clone one base away is much larger, so this may be a read error. The chain is built from TRBV6-6 and TRBJ2-3; 8 nucleotides line up with TRBD1. Germline-derived CDR1 and CDR2 are MNHNY and SVGAGI (reference sequence). This CDR3 comprises 15 residues. As DNA, the CDR3 is TGTGCCAGCAGTTACGCGGACAGGGTGACAGATACGCGGTATTTT. Its protein is CASSYADRVTDTRYF.

At least ten counts were recorded for this clonotype. The CDR3 coding sequence is TGTGCCAGCAGCCGGGACAGGGGTCCTAATCAGCCCCAGCATTTT. Residues: CASSRDRGPNQPQHF. The chain links TRBV7-9 to TRBJ1-5; TRBD1 matches at 10 bases. V was clipped by 5 bases and J by 4 bases; unmatched bases: 5. Germline CDR1 reads SEHNR; CDR2 reads FQNEAQ (reference sequence). The CDR3 length is 15 residues.

This chain connects TRBV4-1 to TRBJ1-2; 9 nucleotides match TRBD1. CDR1 MGHRA and CDR2 YSYEKL come from the germline V gene. The V segment lost 3 bases and the J segment 7 bases; nucleotides outside the gene matches: 9. The length of the CDR3 is 15 residues. The CDR3 loop is CASSQERGTGLGYTF. The CDR3 DNA is TGCGCCAGCAGCCAGGAACGGGGGACAGGGCTTGGCTACACCTTC.

The chain has TRBV28 and TRBJ1-2; D is perhaps TRBD1 (5 bases). The germline V gene has CDR1 MDHEN and CDR2 SYDVKM. V lost 5 bases, J lost 5 bases, and 9 bases lay in between. The CDR3 has 12 amino acids. The CDR3 reads CASSDSAYGYTF. CDR3 bases: TGTGCCAGCAGTGACAGTGCTTATGGCTACACCTTC.

Details on this clonotype: At one end, the junction sequence differs from germline, possibly due to a read error. The V gene is TRBV10-3, the J gene TRBJ2-1, with D perhaps TRBD1 (5 bases). The CDR3 is made up of 16 amino acids. Germline CDR1 is ENHRY and CDR2 is SYGVKD. The CDR3 bases are TGTGCCGTCAGTGACCCCCCAGGGTTAACCTACAATGAGCAGTTCTTC. Protein: CAVSDPPGLTYNEQFF.

V is TRBV2 and J is TRBJ2-1; 10 bases are shared with TRBD2. CDR1 is SNHLY, CDR2 FYNNEI, per germline. With 3 bases clipped from V and 1 base from J, the junction kept 3 bases outside the gene matches. The CDR3 contains 16 residues. CDR3 sequence reads: CASSDPTSGSYNEQFF. The DNA for the CDR3 is TGTGCCAGCAGTGACCCGACTAGCGGGTCCTACAATGAGCAGTTCTTC.

This clonotype showed up many times. V usage is TRBV7-9 and J usage is TRBJ2-7; TRBD2 might be the D (6 bases). Trimming took off 7 bases at V and 2 bases at J, with 18 bases between the two ends. Germline assignment: CDR1 SEHNR and CDR2 FQNEAQ (reference sequence). The CDR3 length is 15 residues. The CDR3 loop reads CASIGPGTPTYEQYF. In DNA form, the CDR3 reads TGTGCCAGCATCGGCCCCGGGACTCCCACCTACGAGCAGTACTTC.

Ten or more counts support this clonotype. This chain's CDR3 is CASGTSQEAFF. Here the CDR3 DNA reads TGTGCCAGCGGGACATCCCAGGAAGCTTTCTTT. The V call is TRBV6-2 or TRBV6-3, the J call TRBJ1-1; D possibly corresponds to TRBD1 (6 bases). This CDR3 has 11 residues. Trimming shortened V by 8 bases and J by 8 bases, and 12 bases separated the two germline ends. The V gene's germline CDR1 is MNHEY and CDR2 SVGEGT.

The chain couples TRBV6-5 to TRBJ1-1, with 7 bases identical to TRBD1. V shed 2 bases and J 3 bases; nucleotides not matched to a gene: 3. Germline V gene data show CDR1 as MNHEY and CDR2 as SVGAGI. This CDR3 is built from 14 residues. The CDR3 loop is CASSYQGVYTEAFF. The CDR3 DNA is TGTGCCAGCAGTTACCAGGGGGTGTACACTGAAGCTTTCTTT.

To note about this clonotype: A much larger clone differs from this one at a single base, so this may be a read error. The rearrangement joins TRBV11-2 to TRBJ2-7; 10 nucleotides agree with TRBD1. Germline V gene data show CDR1 as SGHAT and CDR2 as FQNNGV. V lost 4 bases, J lost 2 bases, and 2 bases stayed unmatched. The CDR3 runs 14 residues. The CDR3 nucleotides are TGTGCCAGCAGCTGGGACAGGGGCGCCTACGAGCAGTACTTC. Translation gives CASSWDRGAYEQYF.

This clonotype was observed many times. The chain combines TRBV29-1 with TRBJ2-4; a weak D match, TRBD2 (5 bases). The V end was cut by 3 bases, the J end by 7 bases, with 13 bases between. Germline V gives CDR1 SQVTM, CDR2 ANQGSEA. CDR3 length: 13 amino acids. The CDR3 bases are TGCAGCGTTGATGGTGGGAGTAGGAACATTCAGTACTTC. Its translation is CSVDGGSRNIQYF. Combining the CDR3 with reference TRBV29-1 and TRBJ2-4 gives the whole variable domain SAVISQKPSRDICQRGTSLTIQCQVDSQVTMMFWYRQQPGQSLTLIATANQGSEATYESGFVIDKFPISRPNLTFSTLTVSNMSPEDSSIYLCSVDGGSRNIQYFGAGTRLSVL.

The gene calls are TRBV6-5 and TRBJ1-1, with D possibly TRBD1 on 6 matching bases. V shed 6 bases and J shed 0 bases, with 11 bases lying between them. Germline loops: CDR1 MNHEY, CDR2 SVGAGI. The CDR3 consists of 14 residues. The CDR3: CASRSGVMNTEAFF. The CDR3, as DNA: TGTGCCAGCAGGTCAGGGGTTATGAACACTGAAGCTTTCTTT.

V usage is TRBV4-3 and J usage is TRBJ2-7; D is unclear. This CDR3 has 15 residues. Trimming shortened V by 2 bases and J by 2 bases, and 13 bases separated the two germline ends. Germline assignment: CDR1 LGHNA and CDR2 YSLEER. CDR3 coding DNA: TGCGCCAGCAGCCAAAGCACGTACCCAACCTACGAGCAGTACTTC. This translates into CASSQSTYPTYEQYF.

In the case of this clonotype: Just one base apart from a much larger clone, this may be a read error. Without the conserved terminal phenylalanine or tryptophan, this CDR3 likely stems from a read error. This chain uses TRBV7-9 with TRBJ2-1; maybe TRBD1 (5 bases). The V gene lost 1 base and the J gene lost 8 bases, with 21 bases spanning the gap. Germline assignment: CDR1 SEHNR and CDR2 FQNEAQ (reference sequence). The CDR3 runs to 17 residues. For the CDR3, the DNA is TGTGCCAGCAGCTTAGGAAGGGGCAACACCTGGCCGGATGAGCAGTTCTTG. The encoded protein is CASSLGRGNTWPDEQFL.

This clonotype came up a few times. This rearrangement joins TRBV27 to TRBJ2-5; 7 nucleotides line up with TRBD2. Germline CDR1 and CDR2: MNHEY and SMNVEV (reference sequence). The ends lost 8 bases at V and 5 bases at J; junction bases unmatched: 11. The CDR3 consists of 14 residues. The CDR3 protein is CASGSLALIETQYF. CDR3 sequence (DNA): TGTGCCAGCGGTTCACTAGCGTTGATCGAGACCCAGTACTTC.

The rearrangement links TRBV20-1 to TRBJ1-5, with 8 bases identical to TRBD1. Looked up from germline, CDR1 is DFQATT and CDR2 is SNEGSKA (reference sequence). V lost 4 bases, J lost 2 bases, and 10 bases stayed unmatched. The CDR3 sequence is 16 residues long. The chain's CDR3 is CSAKIAGGAGNQPQHF. The DNA of the CDR3 is TGCAGTGCTAAGATCGCAGGGGGCGCAGGCAATCAGCCCCAGCATTTT.

Concerning this clonotype: The CDR3 end shows no conserved phenylalanine or tryptophan, and so a read error is likely. The genes are TRBV27 and TRBJ1-4; 10 bases align to TRBD1. After removal of 6 bases from V and 5 bases from J, the junction contained 9 bases not matched to a gene. The V gene's germline CDR1 is MNHEY and CDR2 SMNVEV (reference sequence). CDR3 length: 16 amino acids. The CDR3 is CASRQGPGQGNEKLFS. The DNA of the CDR3 is TGTGCCAGCAGACAGGGACCGGGACAGGGGAATGAAAAACTGTTTTCT.

This clonotype was found a few times. The gene calls are TRBV28 and TRBJ2-6; 8 nucleotides match TRBD1. Germline-derived CDR1 and CDR2 are MDHEN and SYDVKM. The CDR3 extends over 17 amino acids. After removal of 6 bases from V and 0 bases from J, the junction contained 7 bases not matched to a gene. The CDR3 nucleotides are TGTGCCAGCAGGCCCGGGACAGGAGACTCTGGGGCCAACGTCCTGACTTTC. This encodes CASRPGTGDSGANVLTF.

As to this clonotype: A much larger clone is a single base away; this may be a read error. The V and J genes are TRBV11-2 and TRBJ2-7; 7 bases match TRBD1. The CDR3 totals 14 residues. CDR1 and CDR2 (germline): SGHAT, FQNNGV. The CDR3 bases are TGTGCCAACAGCACGACAGGGCACTCCTACGAGCAGTACTTC. The encoded protein is CANSTTGHSYEQYF.

Points on this clonotype: Relative to the germline gene, one junction end is altered; a read error may explain this. The chain uses TRBV20-1 and TRBJ2-5; 9 nucleotides align to TRBD2. Germline V CDR1 and CDR2: DFQATT, SNEGSKA (reference sequence). This CDR3 contains 18 residues. The CDR3 DNA is TGCAGTGCTAGAGCCCGCGGGGAGACTAGCGGCACCTTTTTGACCCAGAACTTC. This gives the protein CSARARGETSGTFLTQNF.

This clonotype appeared a few times. The rearrangement uses TRBV24-1 and TRBJ2-2; 11 bases align to TRBD1. Per germline, CDR1 KGHDR and CDR2 SFDVKD. V was pared by 5 bases and J by 0 bases, with 13 bases of the junction left unmatched. This CDR3 region has 20 residues. CDR3 DNA: TGTGCCACCAGTGCCCCCCCCGGGACAGGGGGTTGGCCGAACACCGGGGAGCTGTTTTTT. Its protein is CATSAPPGTGGWPNTGELFF.